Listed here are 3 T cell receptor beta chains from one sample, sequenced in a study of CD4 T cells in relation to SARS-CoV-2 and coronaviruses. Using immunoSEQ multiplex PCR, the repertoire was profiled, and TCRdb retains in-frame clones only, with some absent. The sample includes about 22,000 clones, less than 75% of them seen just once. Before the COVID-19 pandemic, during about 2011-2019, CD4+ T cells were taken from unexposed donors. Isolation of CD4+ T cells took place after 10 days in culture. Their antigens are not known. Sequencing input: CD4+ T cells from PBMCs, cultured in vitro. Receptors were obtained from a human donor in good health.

This chain's CDR3 is CASSLNGRAQETQYF. The DNA for the CDR3 is TGTGCCAGCAGCTTAAACGGGAGGGCACAAGAGACCCAGTACTTC. The genes are TRBV7-2 and TRBJ2-5; the match to TRBD2 covers 8 bases. Trimming cost V 2 bases and J 2 bases; bases outside gene matches: 4. The CDR3 spans 15 residues. Germline CDR1 reads SGHTA; CDR2 reads FQGNSA.

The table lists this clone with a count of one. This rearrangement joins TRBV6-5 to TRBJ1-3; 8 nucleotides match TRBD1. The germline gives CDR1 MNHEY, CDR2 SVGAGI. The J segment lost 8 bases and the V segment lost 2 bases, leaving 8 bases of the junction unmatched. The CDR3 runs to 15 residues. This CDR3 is CASSYLSGGADTIYF. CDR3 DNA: TGTGCCAGCAGTTACCTGTCAGGGGGCGCCGACACCATATATTTT.

In nucleotides, the CDR3 is TGTGCCAGCAGAATGGAGGGCGGCTATGGCTACACCTTC. Its protein is CASRMEGGYGYTF. The chain is built from TRBV6-5 and TRBJ1-2; D gene uncertain. V was clipped by 6 bases and J by 4 bases, with 12 bases between them. The CDR3 contains 13 residues. Germline loops: CDR1 MNHEY, CDR2 SVGAGI.